This T cell receptor beta chain was documented in a study of blood T cell repertoires in COVID-19. Overall study context: The origin of the acute and convalescent COVID-19 samples was the United States, Italy and Spain. In each case, the material was cDNA or gDNA derived from T cells, B-cell-depleted T cells, or PBMCs.

The count of this clone is one. Assay: immunoSEQ multiplex PCR; the TCRdb copy retains only in-frame clones and omits some. The sample includes under 75,000 clones, about 73% of them seen just once. The junction had 15 bases not matched to a gene; V was cut back by 4 bases and J by 1 base. The CDR3 has 19 amino acids. Sequencing was done on a sample of peripheral blood. This chain uses TRBV23-1 with TRBJ2-1, with 8 positions matching TRBD1. TRBV23-1 is an ORF, and what it does is uncertain. This TCR was sampled from a woman between 50 and 59 years old with active or convalescent COVID-19. CDR3 sequence: CASSPPDRDSRRSYNEQFF. CDR3 coding DNA: TGCGCCAGCAGTCCGCCGGACAGGGACTCTAGGCGATCCTACAATGAGCAGTTCTTC.